This T cell receptor (beta chain) stems from a study of blood T cell repertoires in COVID-19. Looking at the study overall: In each case, the material was cDNA or gDNA derived from T cells, B-cell-depleted T cells, or PBMCs.

During active infection, Seattle patients enrolled and were then monitored through disease. This CDR3 region has 16 residues. Germline CDR1 and CDR2: LNHDA and SQIVND (reference sequence). V was pared by 7 bases and J by 1 base, with 19 bases between. Per the original data handling: Reference gene primer amplification gave estimated nucleated cell counts. TCRdb's table, derived via immunoSEQ multiplex PCR, lists solely in-frame clones and lacks some. The DNA gave D and trimming, while V, J and clone size come from that table. Of about 300,000 clones listed, around nine tenths are singletons. The specimen sequenced was peripheral blood. The receptor's source is a woman aged 25 to 39 with COVID-19, enrolled during active disease. The J gene is TRBJ1-1, the V gene TRBV19, with D possibly being TRBD1 (6 bases). CDR3 residues: CASNQGWGSQNTEAFF. Here the CDR3 DNA reads TGTGCCAGTAATCAGGGGTGGGGGAGCCAGAACACTGAAGCTTTCTTT.